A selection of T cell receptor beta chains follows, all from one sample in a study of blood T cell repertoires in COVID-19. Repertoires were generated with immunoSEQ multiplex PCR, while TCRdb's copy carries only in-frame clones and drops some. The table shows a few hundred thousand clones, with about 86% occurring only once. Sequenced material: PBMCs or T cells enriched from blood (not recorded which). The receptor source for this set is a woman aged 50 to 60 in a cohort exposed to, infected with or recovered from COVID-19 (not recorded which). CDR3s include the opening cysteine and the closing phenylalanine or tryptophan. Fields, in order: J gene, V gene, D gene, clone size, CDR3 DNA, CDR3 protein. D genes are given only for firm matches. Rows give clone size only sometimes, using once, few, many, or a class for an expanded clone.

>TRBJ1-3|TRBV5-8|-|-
TGTGCCAGCACCCAACAGCTACCGTCGTCTGGAAACACCATATATTTT
CASTQQLPSSGNTIYF
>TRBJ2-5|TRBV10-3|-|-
TGTGCCATCAGGGGGGGTGGGAACCAAGAGACCCAGTACTTC
CAIRGGGNQETQYF
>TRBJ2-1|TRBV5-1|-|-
TGCGCCAGCAGCTTGGGGTCGGGGGTACCATACAATGAGCAGTTCTTC
CASSLGSGVPYNEQFF
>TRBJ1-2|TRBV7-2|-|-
TGTGCCAGCAGCTTAACTGGGCAGCTTGGCTACACCTTC
CASSLTGQLGYTF
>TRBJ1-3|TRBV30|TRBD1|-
TGTGCCTGGAGTAGGGGACAGGGCCCTGGAAACACCATATATTTT
CAWSRGQGPGNTIYF
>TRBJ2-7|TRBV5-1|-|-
TGCGCCAGCAGTCCGCGGGACAGCCGTTCTTCCTACGAGCAGTACTTC
CASSPRDSRSSYEQYF
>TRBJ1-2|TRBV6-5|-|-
TGTGCCAGCAACGATCGGGGACTAGCGGTCTATGGCTACACCTTC
CASNDRGLAVYGYTF
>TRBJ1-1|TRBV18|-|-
TGTGCCAGCTCACCATCCGGGTATGAAGCTTTCTTT
CASSPSGYEAFF
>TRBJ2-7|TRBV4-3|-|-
TGCGCCAGCAGCCAGTACAGGGACTCCTACGAGCAGTACTTC
CASSQYRDSYEQYF
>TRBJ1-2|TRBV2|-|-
TGTGCCAGCAGTCTCTCGGGAGCGGTCTATGGCTACACCTTC
CASSLSGAVYGYTF
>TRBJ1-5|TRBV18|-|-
TGTGCCAGCTCACCATCCTCTTTGCAGCAGCCCCAGCATTTT
CASSPSSLQQPQHF
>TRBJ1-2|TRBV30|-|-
TGTGCCTGGAGTGTACCAGGAAACTATGGCTACACCTTC
CAWSVPGNYGYTF
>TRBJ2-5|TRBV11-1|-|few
TGTGCCAGCAGCTCGGCGACCGGGGAGAGGGAGACCCAGTACTTC
CASSSATGERETQYF
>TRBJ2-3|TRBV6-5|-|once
TGTGCCAGCAGGGGGCGTGATAGGCAGTATTTT
CASRGRDRQYF
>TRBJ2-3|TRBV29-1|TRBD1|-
TGCAGCGTTGAAGTCCCTAAACAGGGGGCAGATACGCAGTATTTT
CSVEVPKQGADTQYF
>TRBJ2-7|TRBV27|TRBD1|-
TGTGCCACCCGACAAGGGGGCGTTTCCTACGAGCAGTACTTC
CATRQGGVSYEQYF
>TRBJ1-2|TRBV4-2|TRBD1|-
TGTGCCAGCAGCCGACCTGCGGCAGGGGGAGGTAACTATGGCTACACCTTC
CASSRPAAGGGNYGYTF
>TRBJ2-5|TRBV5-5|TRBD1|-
TGTGCCAGCACCTCGGACAGGGGAAATCAAGAGACCCAGTACTTC
CASTSDRGNQETQYF
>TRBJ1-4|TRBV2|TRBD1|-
TGTGCCAGCAGGGCGGGACAGGAACTCGGTGAAAAACTGTTTTTT
CASRAGQELGEKLFF
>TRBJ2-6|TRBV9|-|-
TGTGCCAGCAGTCGACGGGGAGGGGGCTCTGGGGCCAACGTCCTGACTTTC
CASSRRGGGSGANVLTF
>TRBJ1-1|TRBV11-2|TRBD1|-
TGTGCCAGCAGGTTCGACAGGGGATACGCCGATGAAGCTTTCTTT
CASRFDRGYADEAFF
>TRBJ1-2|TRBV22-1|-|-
TGTCCTGGGAGCGCAGGGCCTGATCGCCGGGACAGCCATACCCATGGCTACACCTTC
CPGSAGPDRRDSHTHGYTF
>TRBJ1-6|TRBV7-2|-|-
TGTGCCAGCAGCTTAGCGGCCGGACTGACTAATTCACCCCTCCACTTT
CASSLAAGLTNSPLHF